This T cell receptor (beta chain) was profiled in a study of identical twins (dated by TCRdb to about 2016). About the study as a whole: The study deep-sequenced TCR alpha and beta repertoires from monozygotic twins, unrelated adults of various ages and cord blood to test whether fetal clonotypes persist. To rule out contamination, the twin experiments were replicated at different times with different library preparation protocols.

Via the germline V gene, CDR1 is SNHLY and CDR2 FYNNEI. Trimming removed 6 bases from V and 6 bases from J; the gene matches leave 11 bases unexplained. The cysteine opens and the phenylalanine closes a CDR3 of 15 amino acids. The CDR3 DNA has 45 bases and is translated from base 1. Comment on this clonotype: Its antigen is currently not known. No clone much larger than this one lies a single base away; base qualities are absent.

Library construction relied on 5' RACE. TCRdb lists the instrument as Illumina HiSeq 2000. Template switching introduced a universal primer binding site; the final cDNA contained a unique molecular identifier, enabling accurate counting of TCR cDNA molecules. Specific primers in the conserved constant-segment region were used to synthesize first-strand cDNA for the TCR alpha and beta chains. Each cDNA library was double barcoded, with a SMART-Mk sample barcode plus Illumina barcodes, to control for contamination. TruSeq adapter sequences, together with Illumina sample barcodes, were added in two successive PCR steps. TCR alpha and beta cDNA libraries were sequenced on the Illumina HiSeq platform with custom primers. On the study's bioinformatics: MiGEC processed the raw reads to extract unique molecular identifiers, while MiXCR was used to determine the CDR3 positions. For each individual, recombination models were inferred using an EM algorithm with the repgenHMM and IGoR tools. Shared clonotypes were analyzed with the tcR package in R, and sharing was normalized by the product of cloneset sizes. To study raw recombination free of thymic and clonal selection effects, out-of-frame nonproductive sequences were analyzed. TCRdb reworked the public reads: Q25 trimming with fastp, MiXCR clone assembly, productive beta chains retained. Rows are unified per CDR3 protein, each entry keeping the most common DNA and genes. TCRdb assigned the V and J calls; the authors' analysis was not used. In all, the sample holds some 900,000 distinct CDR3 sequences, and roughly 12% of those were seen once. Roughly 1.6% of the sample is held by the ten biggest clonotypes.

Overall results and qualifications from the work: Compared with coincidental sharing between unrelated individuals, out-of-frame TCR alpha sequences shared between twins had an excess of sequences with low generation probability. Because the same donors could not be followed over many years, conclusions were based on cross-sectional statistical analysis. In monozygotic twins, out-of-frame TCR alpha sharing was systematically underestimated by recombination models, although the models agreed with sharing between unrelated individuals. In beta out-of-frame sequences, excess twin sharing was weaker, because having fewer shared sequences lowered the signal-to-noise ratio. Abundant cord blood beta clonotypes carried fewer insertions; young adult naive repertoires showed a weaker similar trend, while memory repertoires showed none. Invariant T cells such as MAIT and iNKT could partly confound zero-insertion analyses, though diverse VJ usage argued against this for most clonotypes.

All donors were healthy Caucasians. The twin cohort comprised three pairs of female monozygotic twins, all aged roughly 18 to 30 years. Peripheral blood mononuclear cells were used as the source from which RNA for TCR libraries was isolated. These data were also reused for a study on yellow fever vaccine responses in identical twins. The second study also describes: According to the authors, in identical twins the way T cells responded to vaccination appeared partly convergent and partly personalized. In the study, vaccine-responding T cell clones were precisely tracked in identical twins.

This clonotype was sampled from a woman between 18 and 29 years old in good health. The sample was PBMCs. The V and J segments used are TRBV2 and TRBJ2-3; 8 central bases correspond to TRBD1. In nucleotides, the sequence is TGTGCCAGCAGCCCAAGCAGGGGGCCATCGGATACGCAGTATTTT. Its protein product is CASSPSRGPSDTQYF. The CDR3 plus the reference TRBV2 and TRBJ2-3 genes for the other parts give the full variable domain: EPEVTQTPSHQVTQMGQEVILRCVPISNHLYFYWYRQILGQKVEFLVSFYNNEISEKSEIFDDQFSVERPDGSNFTLKIRSTKLEDSAMYFCASSPSRGPSDTQYFGPGTRLTVL.